The source of this TCR beta chain is a study of blood T cell repertoires in COVID-19. Study in general: Some COVID-19 samples were acute and others convalescent; all came from the United States, Italy and Spain. Nucleic acid was either cDNA or gDNA, and it came from T cells, B-cell-depleted T cells, or PBMCs.

The CDR3 is 11 amino acids. V gave up 5 bases and J gave up 6 bases, with 8 bases separating them. From germline, CDR1 is MNHEY and CDR2 SMNVEV (reference sequence). Under the authors' procedure: Amplified reference gene primers provided the basis for estimating nucleated cell counts. The table came from immunoSEQ multiplex PCR; TCRdb's copy has only in-frame clones and leaves some out. The V and J calls and the clone size are those of that table, but D and trimming were determined from the DNA. The sample holds roughly 100,000 clones, around 76% seen once. The chain is built from TRBV27 and TRBJ2-7; TRBD1 is a possible D gene (6 bases). This TCR was recovered from a man aged 80 or over with acute or convalescent COVID-19. The sample consisted of peripheral blood. CDR3 loop: CASSTRGEQYF. In DNA form, the CDR3 reads TGTGCCAGCAGTACCAGGGGCGAGCAGTACTTC.